This T cell receptor (beta chain) was identified in a study of CD8 T cells in Susac syndrome. The V and J ends lost 0 bases and 1 base respectively, with 13 bases between them. Germline-derived CDR1 and CDR2 are SGHNT and YYREEE (reference sequence). This CDR3 contains 16 residues. Roughly 0.45 to 1 ug RNA was reverse transcribed with random hexamers. immunoSEQ multiplex PCR amplified TCR beta CDR3 across 54 Vbeta, 13 Jbeta. Each CDR3 protein is one row after TCRdb ran MiXCR on the immunoSEQ multiplex PCR reads. Of a few hundred thousand distinct CDR3 sequences listed, around 90% are singletons. Blood CD8+ and CD4+ T cells underwent high-throughput TCR beta sequencing. Negative isolation was applied to CD8+ and CD4+ T cells, and FACS enrichment was applied to TEMRA cells.

Sequenced sample: CD4+ T cells from PBMCs. This receptor was taken from a human donor with multiple sclerosis. The chain employs TRBV5-4 and TRBJ2-5; no definite D call. The CDR3 DNA follows: TGTGCCAGCAGCTTGGGCACCGAAAAGGGCCAAGAGACCCAGTACTTC. Protein sequence: CASSLGTEKGQETQYF.